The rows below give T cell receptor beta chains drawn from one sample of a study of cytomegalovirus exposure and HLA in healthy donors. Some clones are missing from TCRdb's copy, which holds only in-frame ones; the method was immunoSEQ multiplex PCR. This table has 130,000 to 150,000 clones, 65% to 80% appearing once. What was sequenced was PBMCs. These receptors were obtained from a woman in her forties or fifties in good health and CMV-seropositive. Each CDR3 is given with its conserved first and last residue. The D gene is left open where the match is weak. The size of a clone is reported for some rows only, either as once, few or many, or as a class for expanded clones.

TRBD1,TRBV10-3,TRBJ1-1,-,CAIIEDRESSEAFF,TGTGCCATCATCGAAGACAGGGAGTCCTCTGAAGCTTTCTTT
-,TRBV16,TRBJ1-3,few,CASSHGRAIYF,TGTGCCAGCAGCCACGGGAGGGCCATATATTTT
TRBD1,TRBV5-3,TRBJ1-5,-,CARSLGRQGKENQPQHF,TGTGCCAGAAGCTTGGGACGACAGGGTAAGGAAAATCAGCCCCAGCATTTT
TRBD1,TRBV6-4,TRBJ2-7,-,CASSVRDRGHEQYF,TGTGCCAGCAGTGTCCGGGACAGGGGGCACGAGCAGTACTTC
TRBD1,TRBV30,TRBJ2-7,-,CALDRAYEQYF,TGTGCTTTGGACAGGGCTTACGAGCAGTACTTC
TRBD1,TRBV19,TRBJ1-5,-,CASLQGSQPQHF,TGTGCCAGTCTACAGGGGTCTCAGCCCCAGCATTTT
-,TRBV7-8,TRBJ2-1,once,CANTRFRGAFSNEQFF,TGTGCCAACACGCGGTTTCGCGGGGCGTTCTCCAATGAGCAGTTCTTC
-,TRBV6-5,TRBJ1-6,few,CASRRTALSPLHF,TGTGCCAGCAGACGGACAGCTCTTTCACCCCTCCACTTT
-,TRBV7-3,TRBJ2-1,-,CASSFNWGGEQFF,TGTGCCAGCAGCTTTAACTGGGGCGGTGAGCAGTTCTTC
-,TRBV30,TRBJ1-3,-,CAWSSGSSGNTIYF,TGTGCCTGGTCTTCAGGAAGCTCTGGAAACACCATATATTTT
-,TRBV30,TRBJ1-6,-,CARSVSGDNSPLHF,TGTGCCCGGAGTGTTTCCGGAGATAATTCACCCCTCCACTTT
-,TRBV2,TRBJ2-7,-,CASSVRQDYEQYF,TGTGCCAGCAGTGTACGTCAGGACTACGAGCAGTACTTC
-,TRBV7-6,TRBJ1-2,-,CASSLGESYGYTF,TGTGCCAGCAGCTTAGGGGAGAGCTATGGCTACACCTTC
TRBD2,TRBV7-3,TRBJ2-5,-,CASSLTSSGQETQYF,TGTGCCAGCAGCCTGACCTCTAGCGGACAAGAGACCCAGTACTTC
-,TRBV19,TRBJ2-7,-,CASTFGRVNEQYF,TGTGCCAGTACCTTCGGCAGGGTGAATGAGCAGTACTTC
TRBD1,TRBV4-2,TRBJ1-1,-,CASSQPRQGWKTEAFF,TGTGCCAGCAGCCAACCGAGACAGGGGTGGAAGACTGAAGCTTTCTTT
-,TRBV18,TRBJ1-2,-,CASSPETNYGYTF,TGTGCCAGCTCCCCTGAGACTAACTATGGCTACACCTTC
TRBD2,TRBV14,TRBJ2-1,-,CASSPRERGGRDEQFF,TGTGCCAGCAGCCCGCGGGAGCGGGGGGGCCGGGATGAGCAGTTCTTC
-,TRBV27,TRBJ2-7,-,CASSYRVQGYEQYF,TGTGCCAGCAGTTACAGGGTCCAAGGCTACGAGCAGTACTTC
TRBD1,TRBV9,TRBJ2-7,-,CASSVAGQGSNEQYF,TGTGCCAGCAGCGTAGCGGGACAGGGCTCCAACGAGCAGTACTTC
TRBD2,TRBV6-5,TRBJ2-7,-,CASSYTSTSGEHF,TGTGCCAGCAGTTACACATCGACTAGCGGGGAACACTTC
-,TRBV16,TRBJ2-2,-,CASSHRGTEPGELFF,TGTGCCAGCAGCCACCGGGGGACGGAACCCGGGGAGCTGTTTTTT
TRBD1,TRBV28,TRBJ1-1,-,CASSLTGVTEAFF,TGTGCCAGCAGCCTAACAGGGGTAACTGAAGCTTTCTTT
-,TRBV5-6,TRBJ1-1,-,CASSLLVPGGNTEAFF,TGTGCCAGCAGCTTACTGGTCCCGGGGGGCAACACTGAAGCTTTCTTT
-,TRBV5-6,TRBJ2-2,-,CASSPKNTGELFF,TGTGCCAGCAGCCCAAAGAACACCGGGGAGCTGTTTTTT
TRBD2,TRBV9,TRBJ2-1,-,CASGEGSSYNEQFF,TGTGCCAGTGGGGAGGGGAGCTCCTACAATGAGCAGTTCTTC
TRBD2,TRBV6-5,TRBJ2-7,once,CASSATSGGQGQYF,TGTGCCAGCAGCGCGACTAGCGGGGGCCAGGGGCAGTACTTC
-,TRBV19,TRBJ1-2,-,CASSTTGGNDGYTF,TGTGCCAGTAGCACGACAGGTGGAAACGATGGCTACACCTTC
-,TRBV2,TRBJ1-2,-,CASIPDTVSGYTF,TGTGCCAGCATCCCGGACACTGTATCTGGCTACACCTTC
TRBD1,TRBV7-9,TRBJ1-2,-,CASGDRGPYGYTF,TGTGCCAGCGGGGACAGGGGGCCCTATGGCTACACCTTC
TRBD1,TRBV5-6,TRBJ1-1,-,CASSSGTGLDTEAFF,TGTGCCAGCAGCTCCGGGACAGGGCTTGATACTGAAGCTTTCTTT
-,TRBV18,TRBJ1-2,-,CASSPKQGIGNYGYTF,TGTGCCAGCTCACCCAAGCAGGGCATTGGCAACTATGGCTACACCTTC
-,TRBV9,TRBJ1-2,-,CASSPRGGPYGYTF,TGTGCCAGCAGCCCCCGTGGAGGGCCCTATGGCTACACCTTC
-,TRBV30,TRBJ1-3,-,CAWSPGSSGNTIYF,TGTGCCTGGAGCCCCGGGAGCTCCGGAAACACCATATATTTT
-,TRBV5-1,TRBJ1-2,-,CASSSTGVGYGYTF,TGCGCCAGCAGCTCGACAGGAGTTGGCTATGGCTACACCTTC
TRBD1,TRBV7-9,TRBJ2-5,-,CASSPRGTGEETQYF,TGTGCCAGCAGCCCCCGAGGGACAGGGGAGGAGACCCAGTACTTC
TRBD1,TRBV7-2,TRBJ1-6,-,CASSFRDRESYNSPLHF,TGTGCCAGCAGCTTCCGGGACAGGGAATCCTATAATTCACCCCTCCACTTT
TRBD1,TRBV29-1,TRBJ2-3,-,CSVVYRGLPTDTQYF,TGCAGCGTTGTTTACAGGGGGTTACCCACAGATACGCAGTATTTT
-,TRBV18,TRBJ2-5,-,CASSPARSGQETQYF,TGTGCCAGCTCACCGGCAAGATCGGGCCAAGAGACCCAGTACTTC
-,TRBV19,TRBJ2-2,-,CASSIRPGLTNTGELFF,TGTGCCAGTAGTATTCGACCGGGACTGACGAACACCGGGGAGCTGTTTTTT
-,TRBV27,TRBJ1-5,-,CASSREGSQPQHF,TGTGCCAGCAGTAGGGAGGGAAGTCAGCCCCAGCATTTT
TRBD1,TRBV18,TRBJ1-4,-,CASSQDRGLHDNEKLFF,TGTGCCAGCTCACAGGACAGGGGGCTTCATGATAATGAAAAACTGTTTTTT